This T cell receptor beta chain was sequenced during a study of shared clonotypes between healthy human individuals. Study-wide points: With few donors, the genetic and exposure-history diversity represented was limited. Generally, estimated richness proved larger in naive subsets than it did in memory subsets.

Germline V gives CDR1 SGDLS, CDR2 YYNGEE. Losses at the gene ends were 3 bases for V and 1 base for J; bases not matched to a gene: 14. The CDR3 is 20 amino acids. Naive CD8 cells lacked CD45RO, underwent positive selection for CCR7 and left out terminally differentiated effector memory CD45RA+ cells. Genomic DNA (from each subset) was split evenly across several immunoSEQ plates. Some clones are missing from TCRdb's copy, which holds only in-frame ones; the method was immunoSEQ multiplex PCR. The table includes about 2.2 million clones, about 93% detected once. Comments on this clone: The antigen is not known.

The sequenced sample was naive CD8+ T cells from PBMCs. V gene TRBV9 combines with J gene TRBJ2-1; 12 nucleotides agree with TRBD2. The TCR comes from a man between 18 and 35 years old in good health. Some clones in this sample may be carry-over from other donors' samples. CDR3 loop: CASSAPSTSGSLISYNEQFF. CDR3 DNA sequence: TGTGCCAGCAGCGCTCCTTCGACTAGCGGGAGCCTAATTTCCTACAATGAGCAGTTCTTC.